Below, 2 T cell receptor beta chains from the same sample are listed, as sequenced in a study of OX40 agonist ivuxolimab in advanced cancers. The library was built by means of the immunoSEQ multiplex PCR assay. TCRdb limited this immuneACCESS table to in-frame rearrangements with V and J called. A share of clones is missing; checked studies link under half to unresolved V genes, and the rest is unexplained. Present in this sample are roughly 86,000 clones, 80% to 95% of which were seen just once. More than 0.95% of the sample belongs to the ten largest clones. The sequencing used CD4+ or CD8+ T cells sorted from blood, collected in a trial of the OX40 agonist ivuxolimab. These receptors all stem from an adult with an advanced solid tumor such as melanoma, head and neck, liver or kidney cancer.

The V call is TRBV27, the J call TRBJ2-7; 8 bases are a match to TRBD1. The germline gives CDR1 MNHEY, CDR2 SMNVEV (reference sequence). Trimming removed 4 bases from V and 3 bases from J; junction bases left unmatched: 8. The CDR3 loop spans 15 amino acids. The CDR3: CASSSLQGAFYEQYF. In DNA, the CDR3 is TGTGCCAGCAGTTCGCTCCAGGGGGCTTTCTACGAGCAGTACTTC.

CDR3 bases: TGTGCCAGCAGTGAAGCGCTGTCGATCGAGCAGTACTTC. It translates to CASSEALSIEQYF. V gene TRBV2 combines with J gene TRBJ2-7; D is uncertain. Germline CDR1 reads SNHLY; CDR2 reads FYNNEI. With 0 bases removed from V and 6 bases from J, the gap between germline ends came to 9 bases. This CDR3 has 13 amino acids.